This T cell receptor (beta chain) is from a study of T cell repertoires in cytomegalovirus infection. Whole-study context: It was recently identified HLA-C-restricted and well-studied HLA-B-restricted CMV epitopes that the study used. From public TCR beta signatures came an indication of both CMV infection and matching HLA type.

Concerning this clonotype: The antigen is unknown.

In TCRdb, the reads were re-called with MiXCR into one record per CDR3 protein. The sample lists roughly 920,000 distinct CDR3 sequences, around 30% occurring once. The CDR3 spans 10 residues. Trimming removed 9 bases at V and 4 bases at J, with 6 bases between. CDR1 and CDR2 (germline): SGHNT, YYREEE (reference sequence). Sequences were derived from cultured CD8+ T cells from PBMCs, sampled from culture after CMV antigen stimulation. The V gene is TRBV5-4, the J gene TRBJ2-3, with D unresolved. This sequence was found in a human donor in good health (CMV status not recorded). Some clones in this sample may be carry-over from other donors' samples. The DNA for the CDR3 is TGTGCCATTCAAGCAGATACGCAGTATTTT. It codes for CAIQADTQYF. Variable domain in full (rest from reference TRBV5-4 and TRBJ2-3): ETGVTQSPTHLIKTRGQQVTLRCSSQSGHNTVSWYQQALGQGPQFIFQYYREEENGRGNFPPRFSGLQFPNYSSELNVNALELDDSALYLCAIQADTQYFGPGTRLTVL.